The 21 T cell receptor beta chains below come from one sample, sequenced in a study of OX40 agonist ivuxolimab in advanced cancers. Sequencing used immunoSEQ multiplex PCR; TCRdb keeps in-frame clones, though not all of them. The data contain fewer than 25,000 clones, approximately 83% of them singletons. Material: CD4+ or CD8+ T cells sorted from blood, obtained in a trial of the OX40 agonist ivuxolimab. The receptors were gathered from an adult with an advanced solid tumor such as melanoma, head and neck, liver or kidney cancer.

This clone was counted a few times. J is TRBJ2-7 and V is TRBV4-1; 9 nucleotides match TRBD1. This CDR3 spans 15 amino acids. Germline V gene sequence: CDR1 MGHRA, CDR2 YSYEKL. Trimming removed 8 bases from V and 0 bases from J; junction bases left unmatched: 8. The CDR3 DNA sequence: TGCGCCAGCGGGATGGGACAGGGCCCCTCCTACGAGCAGTACTTC. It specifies CASGMGQGPSYEQYF.

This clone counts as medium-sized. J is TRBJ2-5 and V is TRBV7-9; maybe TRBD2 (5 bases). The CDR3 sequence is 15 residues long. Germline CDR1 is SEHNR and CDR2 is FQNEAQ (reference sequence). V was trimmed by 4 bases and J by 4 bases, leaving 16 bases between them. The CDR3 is CASSYVGPRGETQYF. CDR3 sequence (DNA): TGTGCCAGCAGCTACGTAGGTCCTCGGGGAGAGACCCAGTACTTC.

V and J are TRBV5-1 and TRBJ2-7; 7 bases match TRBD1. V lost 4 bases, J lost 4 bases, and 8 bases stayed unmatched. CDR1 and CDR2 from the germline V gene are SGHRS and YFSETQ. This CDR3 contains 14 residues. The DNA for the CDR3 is TGCGCCAGCAGCCTCCGAGGGGGCGGGTACGAGCAGTACTTC. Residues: CASSLRGGGYEQYF.

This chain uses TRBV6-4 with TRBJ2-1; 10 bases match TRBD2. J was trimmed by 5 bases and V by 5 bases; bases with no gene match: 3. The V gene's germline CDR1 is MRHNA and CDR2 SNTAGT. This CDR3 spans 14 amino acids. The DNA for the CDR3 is TGTGCCAGCAGTACTAGCGGGGAACACAATGAGCAGTTCTTC. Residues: CASSTSGEHNEQFF.

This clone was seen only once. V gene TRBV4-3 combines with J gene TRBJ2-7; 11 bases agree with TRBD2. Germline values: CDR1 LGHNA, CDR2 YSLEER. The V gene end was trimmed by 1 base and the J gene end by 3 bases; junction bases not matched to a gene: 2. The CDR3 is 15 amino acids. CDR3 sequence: CASSQGTSGYYEQYF. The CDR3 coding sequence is TGCGCCAGCAGCCAAGGGACTAGCGGGTACTACGAGCAGTACTTC.

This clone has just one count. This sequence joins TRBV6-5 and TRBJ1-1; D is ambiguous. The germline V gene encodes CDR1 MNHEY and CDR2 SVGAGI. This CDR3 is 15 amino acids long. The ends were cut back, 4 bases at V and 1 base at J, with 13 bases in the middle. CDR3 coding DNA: TGTGCCAGCAGTTTACTCGGGCGGGCGAACACTGAAGCTTTCTTT. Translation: CASSLLGRANTEAFF.

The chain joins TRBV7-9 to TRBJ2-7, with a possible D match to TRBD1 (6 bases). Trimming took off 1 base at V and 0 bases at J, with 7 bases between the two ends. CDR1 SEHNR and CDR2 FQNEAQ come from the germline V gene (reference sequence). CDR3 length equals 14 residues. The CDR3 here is CASSLGDTSYEQYF. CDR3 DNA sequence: TGTGCCAGCAGCTTAGGGGACACCTCCTACGAGCAGTACTTC.

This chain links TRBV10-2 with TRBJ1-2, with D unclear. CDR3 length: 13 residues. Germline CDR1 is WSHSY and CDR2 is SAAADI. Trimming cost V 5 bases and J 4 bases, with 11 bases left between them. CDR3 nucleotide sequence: TGCGCCAGCAGTAGATCGGATCGCTATGGCTACACCTTC. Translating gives CASSRSDRYGYTF.

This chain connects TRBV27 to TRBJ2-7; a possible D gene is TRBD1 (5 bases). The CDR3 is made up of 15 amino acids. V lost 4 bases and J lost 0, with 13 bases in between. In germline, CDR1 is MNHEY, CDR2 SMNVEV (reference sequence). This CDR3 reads CASSSVPGFSYEQYF. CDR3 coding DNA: TGTGCCAGCAGTTCCGTCCCAGGGTTCTCCTACGAGCAGTACTTC.

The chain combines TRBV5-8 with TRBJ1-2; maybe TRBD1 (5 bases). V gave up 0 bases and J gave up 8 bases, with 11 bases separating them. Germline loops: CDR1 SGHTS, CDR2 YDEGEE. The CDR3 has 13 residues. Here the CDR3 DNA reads TGTGCCAGCAGCTTGGAGGGAGGGGAGGGCTACACCTTC. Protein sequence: CASSLEGGEGYTF.

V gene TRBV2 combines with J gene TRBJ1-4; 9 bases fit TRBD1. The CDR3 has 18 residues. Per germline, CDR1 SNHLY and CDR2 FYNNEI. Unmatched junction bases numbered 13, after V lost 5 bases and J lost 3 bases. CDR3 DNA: TGTGCCAGCAGTACCCCGGGACAGGGTGGACGAGCTAATGAAAAACTGTTTTTT. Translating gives CASSTPGQGGRANEKLFF.

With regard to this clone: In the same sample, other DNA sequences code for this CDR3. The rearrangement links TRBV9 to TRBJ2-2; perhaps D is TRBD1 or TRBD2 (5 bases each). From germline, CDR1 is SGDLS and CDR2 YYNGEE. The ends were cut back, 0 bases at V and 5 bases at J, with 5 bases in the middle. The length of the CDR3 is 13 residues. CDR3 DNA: TGTGCCAGCAGCGTAGGGGGGACCGGGGAGCTGTTTTTT. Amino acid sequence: CASSVGGTGELFF.

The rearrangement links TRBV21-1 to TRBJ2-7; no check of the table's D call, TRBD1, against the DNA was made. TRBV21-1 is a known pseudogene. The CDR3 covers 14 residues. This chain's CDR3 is CASSNRDNLYEQYF. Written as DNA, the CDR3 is TGTGCCAGCAGCAACCGGGACAACCTCTACGAGCAGTACTTC.

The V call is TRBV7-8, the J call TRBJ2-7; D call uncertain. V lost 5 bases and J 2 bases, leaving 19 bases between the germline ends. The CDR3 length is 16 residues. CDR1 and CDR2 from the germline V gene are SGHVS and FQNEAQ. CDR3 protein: CASSHSLAKPTYEQYF. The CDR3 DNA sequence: TGTGCCAGCAGCCATAGTCTTGCTAAGCCCACCTACGAGCAGTACTTC.

For the CDR3, the DNA is TGTGCCAGCAGTCGCCGGGACAGGGGAGGGTACGAGCAGTACTTC. Its protein product is CASSRRDRGGYEQYF. The chain combines TRBV7-9 with TRBJ2-7; 10 bases line up with TRBD1. The CDR3 is 15 residues long. V shed 6 bases and J 4 bases; nucleotides not matched to a gene: 9. Per the germline V gene, CDR1 is SEHNR and CDR2 is FQNEAQ (reference sequence).

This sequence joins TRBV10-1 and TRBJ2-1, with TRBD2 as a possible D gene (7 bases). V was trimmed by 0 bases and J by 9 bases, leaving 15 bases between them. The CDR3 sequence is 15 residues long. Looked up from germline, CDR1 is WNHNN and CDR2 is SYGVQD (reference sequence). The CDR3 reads CASSESWGGRVEQFF. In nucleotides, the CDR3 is TGCGCCAGCAGTGAGTCGTGGGGGGGCCGAGTTGAGCAGTTCTTC.

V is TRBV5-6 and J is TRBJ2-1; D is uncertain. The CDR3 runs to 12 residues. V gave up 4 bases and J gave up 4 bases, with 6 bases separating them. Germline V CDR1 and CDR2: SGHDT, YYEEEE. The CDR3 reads CASSDTYNEQFF. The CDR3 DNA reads TGTGCCAGCAGCGACACTTACAATGAGCAGTTCTTC.

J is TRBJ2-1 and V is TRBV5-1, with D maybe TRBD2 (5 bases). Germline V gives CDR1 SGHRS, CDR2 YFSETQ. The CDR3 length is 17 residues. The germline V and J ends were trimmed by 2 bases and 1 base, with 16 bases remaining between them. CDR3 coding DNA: TGCGCCAGCAGCTTTAGGACGGTAGCGCCATCCTACAATGAGCAGTTCTTC. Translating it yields CASSFRTVAPSYNEQFF.

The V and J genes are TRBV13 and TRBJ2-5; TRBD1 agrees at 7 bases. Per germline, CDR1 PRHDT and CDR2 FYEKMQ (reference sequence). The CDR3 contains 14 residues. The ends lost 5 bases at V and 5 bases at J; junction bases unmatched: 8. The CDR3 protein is CASSHTDRAETQYF. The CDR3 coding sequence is TGTGCCAGCAGCCACACCGACAGGGCCGAGACCCAGTACTTC.

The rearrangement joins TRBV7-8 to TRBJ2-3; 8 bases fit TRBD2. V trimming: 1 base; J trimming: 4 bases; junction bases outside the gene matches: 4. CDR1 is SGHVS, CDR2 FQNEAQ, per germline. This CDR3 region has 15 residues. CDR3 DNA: TGTGCCAGCAGCTTAGGGGGGACTAGTCCAGATACGCAGTATTTT. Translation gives CASSLGGTSPDTQYF.

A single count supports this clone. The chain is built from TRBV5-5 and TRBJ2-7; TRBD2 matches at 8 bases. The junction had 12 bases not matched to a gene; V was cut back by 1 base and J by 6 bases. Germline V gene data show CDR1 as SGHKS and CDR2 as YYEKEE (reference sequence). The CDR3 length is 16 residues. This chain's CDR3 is CASSLYGAGGVTEQYF. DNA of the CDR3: TGTGCCAGCAGCTTGTATGGCGCGGGAGGAGTGACCGAGCAGTACTTC.